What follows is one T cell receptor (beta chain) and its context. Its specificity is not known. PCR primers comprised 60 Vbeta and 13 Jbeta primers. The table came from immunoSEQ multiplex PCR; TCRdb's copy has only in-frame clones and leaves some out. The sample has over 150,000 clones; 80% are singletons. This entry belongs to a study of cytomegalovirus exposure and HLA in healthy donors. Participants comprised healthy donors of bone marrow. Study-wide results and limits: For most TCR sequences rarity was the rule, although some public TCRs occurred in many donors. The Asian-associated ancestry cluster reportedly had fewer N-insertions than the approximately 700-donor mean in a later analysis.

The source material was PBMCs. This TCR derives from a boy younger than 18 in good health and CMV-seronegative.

The DNA for the CDR3 is TGTGCCAGCAGCTACCGGGACAGGTGGTTGGATACGCAGTATTTT. Residues: CASSYRDRWLDTQYF. The chain combines TRBV11-2 with TRBJ2-3; 8 bases map to TRBD1. The CDR3 is 15 amino acids. Losses at the gene ends were 4 bases for V and 6 bases for J; bases not matched to a gene: 9. Looked up from germline, CDR1 is SGHAT and CDR2 is FQNNGV.